The T cell receptor beta chain described here comes from a study of response to subunit inactivated influenza vaccine. Study-wide results and caveats: Few additional T cells are recruited per seasonal influenza vaccination, authors suggested.

TCRdb itself ran the RT-PCR reads through MiXCR, one entry per CDR3 protein. The data contain about 520,000 distinct CDR3 sequences, approximately 24% of them singletons. This clonotype was picked up a small number of times. Its antigen is not identified. Looked up from germline, CDR1 is MNHEY and CDR2 is SVGAGI. The CDR3 covers 15 residues. Trimming shortened V by 0 bases and J by 1 base, and 9 bases separated the two germline ends. This clonotype was sampled from a man in his fifties or sixties who received an inactivated influenza vaccine. The rearrangement links TRBV6-5 to TRBJ1-1; D unresolved. The sample here was CD4+ T cells sorted from PBMCs, taken about 5 days after vaccination. DNA of the CDR3: TGTGCCAGCAGTTACTCGCCAGCTACGAACACTGAAGCTTTCTTT. This encodes CASSYSPATNTEAFF.